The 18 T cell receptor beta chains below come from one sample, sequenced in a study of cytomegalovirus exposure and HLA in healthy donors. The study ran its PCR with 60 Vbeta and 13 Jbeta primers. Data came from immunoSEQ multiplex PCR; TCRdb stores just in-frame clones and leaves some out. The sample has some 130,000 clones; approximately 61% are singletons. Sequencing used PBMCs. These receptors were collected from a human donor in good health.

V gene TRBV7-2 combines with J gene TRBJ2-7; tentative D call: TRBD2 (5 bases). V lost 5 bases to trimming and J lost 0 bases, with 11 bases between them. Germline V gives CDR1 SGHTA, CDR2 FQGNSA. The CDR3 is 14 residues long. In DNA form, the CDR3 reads TGTGCCAGCAGCCCTAGCTATTTCTCCTACGAGCAGTACTTC. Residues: CASSPSYFSYEQYF.

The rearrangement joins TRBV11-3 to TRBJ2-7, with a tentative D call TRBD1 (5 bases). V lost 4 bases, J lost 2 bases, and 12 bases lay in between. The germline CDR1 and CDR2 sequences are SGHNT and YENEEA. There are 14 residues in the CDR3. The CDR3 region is CASSYPTVPYEQYF. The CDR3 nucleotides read TGTGCCAGCAGCTACCCGACAGTTCCCTACGAGCAGTACTTC.

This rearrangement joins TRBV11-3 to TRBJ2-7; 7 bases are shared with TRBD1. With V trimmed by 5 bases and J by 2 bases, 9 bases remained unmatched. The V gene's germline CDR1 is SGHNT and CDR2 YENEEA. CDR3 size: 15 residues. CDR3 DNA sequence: TGTGCCAGCAGCGCACGCCGGGACAGAGCCTACGAGCAGTACTTC. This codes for CASSARRDRAYEQYF.

The CDR3 is CATSKDRDYFYEQYF. CDR3 DNA sequence: TGTGCCACCAGCAAAGACCGGGACTACTTCTACGAGCAGTACTTC. J is TRBJ2-7 and V is TRBV15; 7 bases map to TRBD2. J lost 3 bases, V lost 4 bases, and 9 bases had no gene match. Germline-derived CDR1 and CDR2 are LNHNV and YYDKDF (reference sequence). This CDR3 has 15 residues.

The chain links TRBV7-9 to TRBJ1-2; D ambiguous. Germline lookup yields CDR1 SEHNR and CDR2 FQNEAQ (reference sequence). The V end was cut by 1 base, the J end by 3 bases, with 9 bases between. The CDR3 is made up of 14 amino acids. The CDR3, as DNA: TGTGCCAGCAGCTTAGGCGGTGTGGACTATGGCTACACCTTC. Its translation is CASSLGGVDYGYTF.

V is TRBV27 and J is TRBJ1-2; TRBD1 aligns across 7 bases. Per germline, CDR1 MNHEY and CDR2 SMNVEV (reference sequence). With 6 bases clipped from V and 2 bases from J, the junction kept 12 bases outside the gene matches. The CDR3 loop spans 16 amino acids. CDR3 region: CASRTLRDSMNYGYTF. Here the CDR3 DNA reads TGTGCCAGCAGGACCCTCCGGGACAGCATGAACTATGGCTACACCTTC.

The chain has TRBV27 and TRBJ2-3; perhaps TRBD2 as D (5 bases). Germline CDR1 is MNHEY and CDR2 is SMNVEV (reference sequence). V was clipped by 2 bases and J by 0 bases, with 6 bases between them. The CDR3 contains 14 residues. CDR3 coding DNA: TGTGCCAGCAGTTTACGGACTAGCACAGATACGCAGTATTTT. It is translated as CASSLRTSTDTQYF.

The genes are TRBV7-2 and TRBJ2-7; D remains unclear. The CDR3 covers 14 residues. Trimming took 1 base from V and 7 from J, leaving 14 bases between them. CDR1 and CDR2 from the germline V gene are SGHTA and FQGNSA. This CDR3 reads CASSLGRRSREQYF. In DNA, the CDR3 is TGTGCCAGCAGCTTAGGTCGGCGGTCTAGGGAGCAGTACTTC.

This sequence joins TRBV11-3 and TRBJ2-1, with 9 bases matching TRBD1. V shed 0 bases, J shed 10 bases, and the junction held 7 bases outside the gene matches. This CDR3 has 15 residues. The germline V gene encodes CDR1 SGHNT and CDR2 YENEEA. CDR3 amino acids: CASSLDSGQGWEQFF. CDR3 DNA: TGTGCCAGCAGCTTAGATTCGGGACAGGGCTGGGAGCAGTTCTTC.

CDR3 sequence: CASSFRGLGEKLFF. Written as DNA, the CDR3 is TGTGCCAGCAGCTTCAGGGGGCTTGGAGAAAAACTGTTTTTT. The chain is built from TRBV7-2 and TRBJ1-4; TRBD1 agrees at 8 bases. The CDR3 has 14 residues. CDR1 and CDR2 (germline): SGHTA, FQGNSA. The junction had 5 bases not matched to a gene; V was cut back by 3 bases and J by 8 bases.

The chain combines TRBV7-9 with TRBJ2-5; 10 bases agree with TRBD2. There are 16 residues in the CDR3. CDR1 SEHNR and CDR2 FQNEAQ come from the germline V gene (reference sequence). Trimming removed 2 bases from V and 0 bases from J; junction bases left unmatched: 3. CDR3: CASSLTSGAYQETQYF. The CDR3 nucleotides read TGTGCCAGCAGCTTAACTAGCGGGGCGTACCAAGAGACCCAGTACTTC.

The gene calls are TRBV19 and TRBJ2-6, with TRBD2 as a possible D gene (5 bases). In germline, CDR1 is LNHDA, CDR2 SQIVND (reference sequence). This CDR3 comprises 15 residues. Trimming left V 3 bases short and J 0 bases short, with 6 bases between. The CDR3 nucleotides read TGTGCCAGTAGTATTGAGGGCTCTGGGGCCAACGTCCTGACTTTC. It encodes CASSIEGSGANVLTF.

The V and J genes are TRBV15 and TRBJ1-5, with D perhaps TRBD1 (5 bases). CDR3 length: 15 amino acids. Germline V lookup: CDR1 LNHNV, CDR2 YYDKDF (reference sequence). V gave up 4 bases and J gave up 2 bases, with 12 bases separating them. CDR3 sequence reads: CATSTLGQGNQPQHF. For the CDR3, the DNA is TGTGCCACCAGCACCCTGGGGCAGGGCAATCAGCCCCAGCATTTT.

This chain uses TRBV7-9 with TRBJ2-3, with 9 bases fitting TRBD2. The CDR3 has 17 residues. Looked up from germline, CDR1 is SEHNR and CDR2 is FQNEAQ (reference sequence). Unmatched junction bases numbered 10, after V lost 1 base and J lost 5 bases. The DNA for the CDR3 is TGTGCCAGCAGCTTAGTAGTCCTAGCGGGATGGGGAGATACGCAGTATTTT. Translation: CASSLVVLAGWGDTQYF.

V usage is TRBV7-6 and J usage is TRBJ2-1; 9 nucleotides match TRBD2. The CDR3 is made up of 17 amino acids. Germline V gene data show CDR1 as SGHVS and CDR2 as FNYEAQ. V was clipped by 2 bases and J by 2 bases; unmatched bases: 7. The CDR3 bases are TGTGCCAGCAGCTTATCTCTCAGACTAGCGGCCTACAATGAGCAGTTCTTC. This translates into CASSLSLRLAAYNEQFF.

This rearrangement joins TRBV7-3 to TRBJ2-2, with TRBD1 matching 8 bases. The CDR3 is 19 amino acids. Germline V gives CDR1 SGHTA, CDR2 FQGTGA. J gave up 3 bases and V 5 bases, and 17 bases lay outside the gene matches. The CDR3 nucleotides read TGTGCCAGCAGCGGTTGGGCAGGGGGCGACCCGGGGGACACCGGGGAGCTGTTTTTT. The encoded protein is CASSGWAGGDPGDTGELFF.

CDR3 sequence: CASSKVGSTGGSNQPQHF. The CDR3 nucleotides read TGTGCCAGCAGCAAAGTGGGATCGACAGGGGGGTCCAATCAGCCCCAGCATTTT. The chain uses TRBV21-1 and TRBJ1-5; the table's D call, TRBD1, was not checked against the DNA. TRBV21-1 is listed as a pseudogene. This CDR3 is 18 amino acids long.

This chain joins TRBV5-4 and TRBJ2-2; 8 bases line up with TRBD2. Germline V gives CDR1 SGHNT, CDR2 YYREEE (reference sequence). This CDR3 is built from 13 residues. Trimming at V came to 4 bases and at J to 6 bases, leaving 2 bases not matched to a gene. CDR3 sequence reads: CASSPGGSGELFF. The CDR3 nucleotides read TGTGCCAGCAGCCCGGGGGGGTCCGGGGAGCTGTTTTTT.